This T cell receptor beta chain was found in a study of Ad26.COV2.S vaccination and SARS-CoV-2 variants. About the research overall: Into the muscle, Ad26.COV2.S was dosed once or twice, 56 days apart.

Libraries were prepared by immunoSEQ multiplex PCR; TCRdb keeps only in-frame clonotypes and omits some of them. The sample includes about 400,000 clones, about nine tenths seen only once; the top ten take around 1.9%. J gave up 6 bases and V 6 bases, and 3 bases lay outside the gene matches. The CDR3 contains 13 residues. From germline, CDR1 is MDHEN and CDR2 SYDVKM. As to treatment: 15 to 20 received Ad26.COV2.S at low or high dose, single or two shots; a few received placebo; per-sample allocation not given. Repertoires come from day 63 after the first vaccine or placebo injection. Comments on this clone: Other DNA variants within this sample encode the same CDR3.

This TCR derives from a person aged 18-60 years who received the Ad26.COV2.S COVID-19 vaccine or a placebo. The chain employs TRBV28 and TRBJ1-5, with TRBD1 matching 9 bases. The sequencing here drew on peripheral blood, taken in a trial of Ad26.COV2.S vaccine versus placebo. DNA of the CDR3: TGTGCCAGCAGGACAGGGGGAGGTCAGCCCCAGCATTTT. It encodes CASRTGGGQPQHF.